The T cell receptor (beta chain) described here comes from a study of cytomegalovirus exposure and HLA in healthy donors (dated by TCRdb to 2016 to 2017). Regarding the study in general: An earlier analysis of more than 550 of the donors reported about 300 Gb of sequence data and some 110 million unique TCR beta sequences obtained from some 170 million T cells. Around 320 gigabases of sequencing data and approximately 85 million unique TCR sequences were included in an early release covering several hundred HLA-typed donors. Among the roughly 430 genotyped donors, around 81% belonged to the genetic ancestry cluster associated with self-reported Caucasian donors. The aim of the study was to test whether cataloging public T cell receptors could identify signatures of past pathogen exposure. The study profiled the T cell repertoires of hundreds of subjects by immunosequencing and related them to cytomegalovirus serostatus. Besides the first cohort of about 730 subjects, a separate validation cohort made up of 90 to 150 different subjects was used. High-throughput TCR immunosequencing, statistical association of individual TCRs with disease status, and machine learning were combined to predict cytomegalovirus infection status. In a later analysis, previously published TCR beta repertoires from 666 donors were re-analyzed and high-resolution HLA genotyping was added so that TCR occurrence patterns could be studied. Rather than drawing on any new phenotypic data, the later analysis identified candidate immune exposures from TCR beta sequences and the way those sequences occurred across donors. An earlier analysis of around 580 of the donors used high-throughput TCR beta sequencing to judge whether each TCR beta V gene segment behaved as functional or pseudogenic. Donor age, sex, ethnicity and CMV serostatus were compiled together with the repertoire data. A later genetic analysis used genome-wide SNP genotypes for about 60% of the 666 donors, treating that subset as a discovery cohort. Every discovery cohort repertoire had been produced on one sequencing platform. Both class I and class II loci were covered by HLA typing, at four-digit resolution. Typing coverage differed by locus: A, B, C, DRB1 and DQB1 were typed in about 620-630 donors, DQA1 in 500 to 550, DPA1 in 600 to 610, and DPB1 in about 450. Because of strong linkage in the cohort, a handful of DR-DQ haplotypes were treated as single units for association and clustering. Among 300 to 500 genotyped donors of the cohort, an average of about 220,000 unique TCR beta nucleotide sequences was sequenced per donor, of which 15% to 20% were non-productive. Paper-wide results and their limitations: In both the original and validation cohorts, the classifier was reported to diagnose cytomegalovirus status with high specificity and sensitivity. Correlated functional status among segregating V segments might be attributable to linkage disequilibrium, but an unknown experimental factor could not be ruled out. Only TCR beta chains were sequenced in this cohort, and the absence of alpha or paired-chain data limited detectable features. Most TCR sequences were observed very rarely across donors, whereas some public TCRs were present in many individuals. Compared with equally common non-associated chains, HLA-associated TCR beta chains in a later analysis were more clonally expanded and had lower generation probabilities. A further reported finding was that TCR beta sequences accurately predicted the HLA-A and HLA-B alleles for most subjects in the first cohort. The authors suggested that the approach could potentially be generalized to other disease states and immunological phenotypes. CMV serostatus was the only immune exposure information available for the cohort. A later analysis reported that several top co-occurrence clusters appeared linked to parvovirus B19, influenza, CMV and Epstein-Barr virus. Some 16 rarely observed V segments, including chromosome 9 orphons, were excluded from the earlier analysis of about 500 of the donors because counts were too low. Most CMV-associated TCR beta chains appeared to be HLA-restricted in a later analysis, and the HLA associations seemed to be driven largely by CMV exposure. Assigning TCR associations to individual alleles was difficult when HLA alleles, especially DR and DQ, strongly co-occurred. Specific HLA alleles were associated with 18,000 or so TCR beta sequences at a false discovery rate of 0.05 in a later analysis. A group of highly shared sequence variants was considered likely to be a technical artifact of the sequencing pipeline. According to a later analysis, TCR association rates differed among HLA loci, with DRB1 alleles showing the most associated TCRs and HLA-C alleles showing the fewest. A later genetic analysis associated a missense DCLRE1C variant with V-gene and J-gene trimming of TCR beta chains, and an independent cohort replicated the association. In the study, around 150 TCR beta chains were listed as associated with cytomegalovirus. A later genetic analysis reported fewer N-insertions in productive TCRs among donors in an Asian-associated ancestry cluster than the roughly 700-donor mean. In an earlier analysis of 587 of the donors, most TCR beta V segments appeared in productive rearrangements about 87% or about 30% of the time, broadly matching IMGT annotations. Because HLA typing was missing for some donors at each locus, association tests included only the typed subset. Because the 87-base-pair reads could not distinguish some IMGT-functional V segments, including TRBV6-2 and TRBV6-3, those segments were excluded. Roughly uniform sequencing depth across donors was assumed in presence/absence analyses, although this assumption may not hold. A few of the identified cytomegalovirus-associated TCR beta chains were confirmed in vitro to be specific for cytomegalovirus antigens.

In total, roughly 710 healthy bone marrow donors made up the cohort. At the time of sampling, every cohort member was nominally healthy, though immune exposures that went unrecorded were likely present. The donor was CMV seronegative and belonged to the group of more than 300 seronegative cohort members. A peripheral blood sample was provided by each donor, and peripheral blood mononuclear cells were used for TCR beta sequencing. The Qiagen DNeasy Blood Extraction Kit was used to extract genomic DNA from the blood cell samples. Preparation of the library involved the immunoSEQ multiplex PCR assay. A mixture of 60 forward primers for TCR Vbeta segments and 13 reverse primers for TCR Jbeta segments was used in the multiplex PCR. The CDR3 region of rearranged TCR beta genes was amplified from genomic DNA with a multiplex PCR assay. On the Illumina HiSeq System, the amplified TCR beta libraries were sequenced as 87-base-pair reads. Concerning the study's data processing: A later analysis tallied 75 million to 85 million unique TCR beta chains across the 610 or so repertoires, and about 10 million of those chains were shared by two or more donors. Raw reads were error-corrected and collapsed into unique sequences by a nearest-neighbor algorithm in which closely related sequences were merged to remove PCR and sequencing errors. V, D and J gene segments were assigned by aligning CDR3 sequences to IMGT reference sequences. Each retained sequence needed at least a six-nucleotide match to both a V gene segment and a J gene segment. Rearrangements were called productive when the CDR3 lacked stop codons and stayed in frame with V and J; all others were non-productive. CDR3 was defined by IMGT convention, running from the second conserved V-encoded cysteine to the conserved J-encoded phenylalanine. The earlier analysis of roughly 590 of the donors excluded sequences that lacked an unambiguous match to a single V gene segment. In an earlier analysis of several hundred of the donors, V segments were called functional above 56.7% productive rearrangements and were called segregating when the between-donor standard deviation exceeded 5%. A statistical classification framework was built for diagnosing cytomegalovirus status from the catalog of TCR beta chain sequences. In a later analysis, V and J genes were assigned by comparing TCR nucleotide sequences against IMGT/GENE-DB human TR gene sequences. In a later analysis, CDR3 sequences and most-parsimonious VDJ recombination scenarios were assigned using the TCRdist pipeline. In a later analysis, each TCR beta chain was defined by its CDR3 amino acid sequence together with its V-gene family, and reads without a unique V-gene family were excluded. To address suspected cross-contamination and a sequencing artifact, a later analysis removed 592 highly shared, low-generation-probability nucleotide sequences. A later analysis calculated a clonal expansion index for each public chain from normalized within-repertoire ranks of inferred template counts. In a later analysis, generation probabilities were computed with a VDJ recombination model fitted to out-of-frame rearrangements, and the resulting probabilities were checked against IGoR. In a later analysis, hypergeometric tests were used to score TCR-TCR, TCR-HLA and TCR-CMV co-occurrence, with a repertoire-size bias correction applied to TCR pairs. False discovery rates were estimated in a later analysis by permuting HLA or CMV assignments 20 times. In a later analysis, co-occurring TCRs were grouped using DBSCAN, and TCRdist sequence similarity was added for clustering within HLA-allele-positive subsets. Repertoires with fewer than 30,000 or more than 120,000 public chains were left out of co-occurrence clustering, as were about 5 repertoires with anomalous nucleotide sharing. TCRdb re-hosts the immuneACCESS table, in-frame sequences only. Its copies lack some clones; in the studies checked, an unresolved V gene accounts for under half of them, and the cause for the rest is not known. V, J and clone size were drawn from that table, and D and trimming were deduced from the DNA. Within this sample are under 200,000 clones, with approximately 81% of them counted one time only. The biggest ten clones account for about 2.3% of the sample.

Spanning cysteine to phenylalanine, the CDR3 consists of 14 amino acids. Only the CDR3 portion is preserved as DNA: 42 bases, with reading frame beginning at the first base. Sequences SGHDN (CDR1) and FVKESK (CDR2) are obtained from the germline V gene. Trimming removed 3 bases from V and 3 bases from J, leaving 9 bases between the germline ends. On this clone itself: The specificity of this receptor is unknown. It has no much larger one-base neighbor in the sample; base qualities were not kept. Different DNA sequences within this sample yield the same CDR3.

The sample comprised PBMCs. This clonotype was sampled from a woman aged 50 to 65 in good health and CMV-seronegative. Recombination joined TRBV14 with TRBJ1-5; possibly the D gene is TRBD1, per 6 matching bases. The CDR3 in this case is CASSHRGTNQPQHF. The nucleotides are TGTGCCAGCAGCCACAGGGGCACCAATCAGCCCCAGCATTTT.